This T cell receptor beta chain comes out of a study of T-cell memory formation after mild COVID-19. Study at large: TCR clusters were mostly donor specific.

This CDR3 comprises 16 residues. The ends lost 6 bases at V and 0 bases at J; junction bases unmatched: 7. Germline V CDR1 and CDR2: SGHVS, FQNEAQ. Findings and limits, study-wide: Clones that got smaller from day 15 to 85 had even CD4/CD8, while clones growing later tipped toward CD4+. Shrinking CD4+ clones resided mostly in CM and EM, and CD8+ ones in EMRA.

This clonotype was counted at least ten times. Its antigen is currently unknown. 5'RACE primed from the constant segment yielded TCR alpha and TCR beta cDNA libraries bearing sample barcodes and UMIs. TCRdb ran MiXCR on the 5' RACE reads and lists one entry per CDR3 protein. The data show about 620,000 distinct CDR3 sequences, more than 15% seen once. The receptor was isolated from an adult woman who had mild COVID-19 (a few samples of this study predate the infection). Cell type and time point are not known. The V gene is TRBV7-8, the J gene TRBJ2-1, with 8 positions matching TRBD2. Sequencing was performed on PBMCs or a T cell subset sorted from them (not recorded which). CDR3 amino acids: CASRPSGGSSYNEQFF. CDR3 coding DNA: TGTGCCAGCAGACCTTCGGGGGGGAGCTCCTACAATGAGCAGTTCTTC.